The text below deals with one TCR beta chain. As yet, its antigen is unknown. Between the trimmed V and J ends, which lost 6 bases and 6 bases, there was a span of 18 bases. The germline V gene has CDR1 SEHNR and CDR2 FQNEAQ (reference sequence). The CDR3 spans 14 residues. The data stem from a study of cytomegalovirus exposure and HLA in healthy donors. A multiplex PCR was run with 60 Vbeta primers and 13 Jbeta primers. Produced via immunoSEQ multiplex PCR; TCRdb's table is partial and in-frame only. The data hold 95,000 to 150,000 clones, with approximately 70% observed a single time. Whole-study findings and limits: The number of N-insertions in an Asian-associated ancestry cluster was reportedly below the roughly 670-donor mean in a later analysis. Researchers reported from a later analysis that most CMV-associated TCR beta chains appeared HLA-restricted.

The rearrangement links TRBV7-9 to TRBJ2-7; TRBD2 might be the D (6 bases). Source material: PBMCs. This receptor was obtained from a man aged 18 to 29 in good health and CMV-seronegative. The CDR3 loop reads CASSPNRDSGEQYF. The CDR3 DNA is TGTGCCAGCAGTCCTAACCGGGACTCCGGCGAGCAGTACTTC. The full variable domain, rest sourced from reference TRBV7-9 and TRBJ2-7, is DTGVSQNPRHKITKRGQNVTFRCDPISEHNRLYWYRQTLGQGPEFLTYFQNEAQLEKSRLLSDRFSAERPKGSFSTLEIQRTEQGDSAMYLCASSPNRDSGEQYFGPGTRLTVT.